This entry lists 21 T cell receptor beta chains sequenced from one sample in a study of blood T cells in healthy people across ages. It was with a sample-barcoded 5' primer and a J-beta primer mix that a second PCR of roughly 6 to 12 cycles was run. TCRdb processed the 5' RACE reads anew with MiXCR; each CDR3 protein has one entry. The sample has about 1.5 million distinct CDR3 sequences, 42% seen once. Sequencing input: blood. The receptors were sampled from a young woman in good health.

In its sample, this clonotype was seen a few times. The chain has TRBV4-1 and TRBJ1-2, with D perhaps TRBD1 (5 bases). Looked up from germline, CDR1 is MGHRA and CDR2 is YSYEKL. The CDR3 is 15 amino acids. The V end lost 1 base, the J end lost 4 bases, and 13 bases lay between the germline ends. The CDR3 here is CASSQGTPDIYGYTF. The CDR3 DNA reads as TGCGCCAGCAGCCAAGGGACTCCGGACATCTATGGCTACACCTTC.

On this clonotype itself: Mismatch with germline at one junction end may stem from a read error. J is TRBJ2-1 and V is TRBV4-2; no definite D call. This CDR3 is built from 14 residues. Germline V gene data show CDR1 as LGHNA and CDR2 as YNFKEQ. The CDR3 sequence is CASSQPGSYNERFF. CDR3 nucleotides: TGTGCCAGCAGCCAACCGGGCTCCTACAATGAGCGGTTCTTC.

Turning to this clonotype: As the CDR3 is not closed by the conserved phenylalanine or tryptophan, this likely results from a read error. V gene TRBV10-3 combines with J gene TRBJ1-2; 10 bases are shared with TRBD1. This CDR3 has 14 residues. The V gene's germline CDR1 is ENHRY and CDR2 SYGVKD. Trimming at V came to 8 bases and at J to 6 bases, leaving 9 bases not matched to a gene. DNA of the CDR3: TGTGCCATCCGCCGGGACAGGGGATCGGATGGCTACACCTTA. It translates to CAIRRDRGSDGYTL.

This chain joins TRBV25-1 and TRBJ1-1; no definite D call. V lost 3 bases and J 6 bases, leaving 5 bases between the germline ends. Germline V gene lookup returns CDR1 MGHDK and CDR2 SYGVNS. CDR3 length: 11 amino acids. CDR3 in amino acids: CASSEGPEAFF. The CDR3 DNA is TGTGCCAGCAGTGAGGGCCCTGAAGCTTTCTTT.

CDR3 in DNA: TGTGCCAGCAGCTTAGTCCCGGGACTAGGGGAGACCCAGTACTTC. This sequence encodes CASSLVPGLGETQYF. The gene calls are TRBV7-2 and TRBJ2-5; 8 bases are a match to TRBD2. CDR3 length equals 15 residues. Trimming cost V 1 base and J 5 bases; bases outside gene matches: 6. Germline V CDR1 and CDR2: SGHTA, FQGNSA.

The chain has TRBV15 and TRBJ1-4; TRBD1 matches at 7 bases. The CDR3 has 14 amino acids. CDR1 is LNHNV and CDR2 is YYDKDF in the germline V gene (reference sequence). J was trimmed by 7 bases and V by 7 bases; bases with no gene match: 9. This CDR3 is CATNDDREGEKLFF. The CDR3 DNA sequence: TGTGCCACCAACGATGACAGGGAAGGTGAAAAACTGTTTTTT. The variable domain in full, completed from reference TRBV15 and TRBJ1-4, reads DAMVIQNPRYQVTQFGKPVTLSCSQTLNHNVMYWYQQKSSQAPKLLFHYYDKDFNNEADTPDNFQSRRPNTSFCFLDIRSPGLGDTAMYLCATNDDREGEKLFFGSGTQLSVL.

The CDR3 protein is CSGGDSNQPQHF. CDR3 bases: TGCAGCGGGGGAGATAGCAATCAGCCCCAGCATTTT. The V and J genes are TRBV20-1 and TRBJ1-5; D may be TRBD1 (5 bases). Germline CDR1 DFQATT, CDR2 SNEGSKA (reference sequence). There are 12 residues in the CDR3.

The rearrangement links TRBV27 to TRBJ2-4; no clear D. CDR1 is MNHEY, CDR2 SMNVEV, per germline (reference sequence). The CDR3 length is 16 residues. Trimming removed 0 bases from V and 0 bases from J, with 9 bases in between. The CDR3 DNA reads as TGTGCCAGCAGTTTATCGATAAATCTAGCCAAAAACATTCAGTACTTC. Translating gives CASSLSINLAKNIQYF.

The chain links TRBV29-1 to TRBJ2-1, with D tentatively TRBD2 (6 bases). Germline CDR1 and CDR2: SQVTM and ANQGSEA. Trimming stripped 4 bases from V and 2 bases from J, with 15 bases between. The CDR3 is made up of 15 amino acids. This chain's CDR3 is CSVVRDSRTYNEQFF. The CDR3 DNA reads TGCAGCGTTGTGAGGGACTCACGTACCTACAATGAGCAGTTCTTC.

This clonotype was seen a few times. The rearrangement uses TRBV28 and TRBJ2-5, with D possibly being TRBD2 (6 bases). Germline CDR1 MDHEN, CDR2 SYDVKM. Deletions cut 7 bases from V and 4 bases from J, with 19 bases between. This CDR3 region has 15 residues. CDR3 in DNA: TGTGCCAGCATGAAGGTAGCGGCCTTTTTAGAGACCCAGTACTTC. Translated: CASMKVAAFLETQYF.

Note on this clonotype: At one end, the junction sequence differs from germline, possibly due to a read error. The chain couples TRBV4-1 to TRBJ1-1; D is perhaps TRBD1 (5 bases). Germline CDR1 reads MGHRA; CDR2 reads YSYEKL. The CDR3 totals 16 residues. CDR3 amino acids: CTSSPGTGMGNTEAFF. For the CDR3, the DNA is TGCACCAGCAGCCCTGGGACGGGGATGGGGAACACTGAAGCTTTCTTT.

V is TRBV21-1 and J is TRBJ2-3; the table's TRBD2 call for D was not verified on the DNA. TRBV21-1 represents a pseudogene. The CDR3 spans 16 residues. The CDR3 DNA follows: TGTGCCAGCAGCAAAGCGCGCCTAGTTGCGGGGGATACGCAGTATTTT. This translates into CASSKARLVAGDTQYF.

This clonotype was counted once. The chain carries TRBV7-9 and TRBJ1-3, with D uncertain. Germline CDR1 and CDR2: SEHNR and FQNEAQ (reference sequence). This CDR3 comprises 17 residues. Trimming pared 2 bases from V and 4 bases from J, leaving 18 bases between. CDR3: CASSLRSGGSSGNTIYF. CDR3 nucleotide sequence: TGTGCCAGCAGCTTACGGTCAGGAGGGTCGTCCGGAAACACCATATATTTT.

This clonotype has only a few counts. J is TRBJ2-7 and V is TRBV12-3 or TRBV12-4; 8 bases match TRBD2. The CDR3 is made up of 15 amino acids. J was trimmed by 5 bases and V by 3 bases; bases with no gene match: 9. In nucleotides, the CDR3 is TGTGCCAGCAGTTTTCGGCGGGGGGTTTCCCACGAGCAGTACTTC. It encodes CASSFRRGVSHEQYF.

This clonotype has a handful of counts. The chain employs TRBV2 and TRBJ2-5; TRBD1 matches at 9 bases. The J call is uncertain, as TRBJ2-7 better fits the DNA end. Germline V gene data show CDR1 as SNHLY and CDR2 as FYNNEI. The CDR3 has 13 amino acids. For the CDR3, the DNA is TGTGCCAGCACCGGGACAGGGTATTACGAGCAGTACTTC. Its translation: CASTGTGYYEQYF.

The chain links TRBV6-5 to TRBJ2-5, with D perhaps assigned TRBD1 or TRBD2 (5 bases each). The germline V gene encodes CDR1 MNHEY and CDR2 SVGAGI. Trimming took 5 bases from V and 1 from J, leaving 11 bases between them. The CDR3 loop spans 14 amino acids. Written as DNA, the CDR3 is TGTGCCAGCAGTGACTACCAGGGCCAAGAGACCCAGTACTTC. Translated: CASSDYQGQETQYF.

This clonotype was found once. The gene calls are TRBV29-1 and TRBJ2-7; D may match TRBD1 or TRBD2 (7 bases each). Germline lookup yields CDR1 SQVTM and CDR2 ANQGSEA. The V end was cut by 6 bases, the J end by 4 bases, with 19 bases between. The CDR3 covers 14 residues. The CDR3 is CSVAVQGRGYEQYF. For the CDR3, the DNA is TGCAGCGTCGCGGTACAGGGGAGGGGGTACGAGCAGTACTTC.

The chain carries TRBV18 and TRBJ2-3, with TRBD2 matching over 8 bases. Germline trimming cut 5 bases from V and 5 bases from J; bases unmatched to any gene: 3. Germline V gene lookup returns CDR1 KGHSH and CDR2 LQKENI. The CDR3 totals 13 residues. The CDR3 reads CASSDSGEDTQYF. CDR3 in DNA: TGTGCCAGCTCAGATAGCGGGGAAGATACGCAGTATTTT.

In this sample, this clonotype turned up a few times. The genes are TRBV7-2 and TRBJ2-7; D may be TRBD2 (7 bases). The CDR3 loop spans 15 amino acids. V lost 2 bases and J lost 0, with 11 bases in between. Looked up from germline, CDR1 is SGHTA and CDR2 is FQGNSA. The CDR3 sequence: CASSLYRGASYEQYF. The CDR3 DNA is TGTGCCAGCAGCTTATATCGGGGGGCCTCCTACGAGCAGTACTTC.

This chain uses TRBV27 with TRBJ1-2; D is undetermined. V gave up 7 bases and J gave up 4 bases, with 13 bases separating them. CDR1 is MNHEY, CDR2 SMNVEV, per germline (reference sequence). The CDR3 has 13 residues. The CDR3 DNA reads as TGTGCCAGCATCCTTGACGGGCTCTATGGCTACACCTTC. Protein sequence: CASILDGLYGYTF.

This clonotype was detected many times. A clone one base away is much larger, so this may be a read error. The chain has TRBV4-2 and TRBJ2-1, with D tentatively TRBD2 (6 bases). Germline V gene data show CDR1 as LGHNA and CDR2 as YNFKEQ. This CDR3 region has 16 residues. Trimming stripped 4 bases from V and 8 bases from J, with 21 bases between. CDR3 region: CASSLRAGSATDEQFF. DNA of the CDR3: TGTGCCAGCAGCCTCCGAGCGGGCAGTGCCACCGATGAGCAGTTCTTC.